The 6 T cell receptor beta chains below were found in one sample sequenced in a study of vaccination effects on CD4 cells after COVID-19. Only in-frame clones appear in the TCRdb table, and some are missing; sequencing was by immunoSEQ multiplex PCR. This sample yields fewer than 25,000 clones, of which 55% to 85% are seen a single time; 9.5% to 13% belongs to the top ten. Viral peptide pool expansion of antigen-specific CD4+ T cells preceded sequencing in the ViraFEST assay. Subsequent to 10 days of culture, CD4+ T cells were isolated. Each participant was administered two doses of either the BNT162b2 or the mRNA-1273 vaccine. These receptors have no identified antigens. Sequencing used CD4+ T cells from PBMCs cultured with HCoV-NL63 spike peptides, obtained after COVID-19 vaccination. All receptors come from a human donor who received a COVID-19 vaccine.

This clone was detected a few times. V and J are TRBV18 and TRBJ2-2, with D perhaps matching TRBD1 (6 bases). In germline, CDR1 is KGHSH, CDR2 LQKENI. There are 16 residues in the CDR3. V lost 6 bases and J 2 bases, leaving 16 bases between the germline ends. The CDR3 coding sequence is TGTGCCAGCTCCCACCAGCGACAGGCCAACACCGGGGAGCTGTTTTTT. Translation gives CASSHQRQANTGELFF. Together with reference TRBV18 and TRBJ2-2, the CDR3 gives the full variable domain: NAGVMQNPRHLVRRRGQEARLRCSPMKGHSHVYWYRQLPEEGLKFMVYLQKENIIDESGMPKERFSAEFPKEGPSILRIQQVVRGDSAAYFCASSHQRQANTGELFFGEGSRLTVL.

The rearrangement joins TRBV10-3 to TRBJ2-7; 7 nucleotides match TRBD1. V trimming: 5 bases; J trimming: 5 bases; junction bases outside the gene matches: 9. From germline, CDR1 is ENHRY and CDR2 SYGVKD. The CDR3 has 14 amino acids. This CDR3 reads CAISRDRETNEQYF. The CDR3 DNA reads as TGTGCCATCAGTCGGGACAGAGAGACGAACGAGCAGTACTTC.

The chain couples TRBV3-1 (or the pseudogene TRBV3-2) to TRBJ2-6; D not certain. Trimming pared 4 bases from V and 2 bases from J, leaving 9 bases between. This CDR3 is 15 amino acids long. The germline CDR1 and CDR2 sequences are LGHDT and YNNKEL (reference sequence). The CDR3 sequence is CASSPRRTGANVLTF. CDR3 sequence (DNA): TGTGCCAGCAGCCCGCGAAGGACTGGGGCCAACGTCCTGACTTTC.

The rearrangement links TRBV6-5 to TRBJ2-7, with 8 bases fitting TRBD2. J lost 2 bases, V lost 0 bases, and 3 bases had no gene match. This CDR3 comprises 15 residues. Germline V CDR1 and CDR2: MNHEY, SVGAGI. The CDR3 bases are TGTGCCAGCAGTTACTCTTCGGGGGGGGCCTACGAGCAGTACTTC. It encodes CASSYSSGGAYEQYF.

The count of this clone is one. The chain recombines TRBV25-1 with TRBJ1-5; D unclear. The CDR3 is 15 residues long. V lost 1 base, J lost 3 bases, and 10 bases lay in between. In germline, CDR1 is MGHDK, CDR2 SYGVNS. CDR3 nucleotides: TGTGCCAGCAGTGAATCCGGACTCCTCAATCAGCCCCAGCATTTT. It translates to CASSESGLLNQPQHF.

The chain carries TRBV7-8 and TRBJ2-5; the D is unclear. Germline CDR1 SGHVS, CDR2 FQNEAQ. Trimming stripped 0 bases from V and 2 bases from J, with 4 bases between. The CDR3 totals 13 residues. CDR3 loop: CASSLAQQETQYF. CDR3 in DNA: TGTGCCAGCAGCTTAGCACAGCAAGAGACCCAGTACTTC.